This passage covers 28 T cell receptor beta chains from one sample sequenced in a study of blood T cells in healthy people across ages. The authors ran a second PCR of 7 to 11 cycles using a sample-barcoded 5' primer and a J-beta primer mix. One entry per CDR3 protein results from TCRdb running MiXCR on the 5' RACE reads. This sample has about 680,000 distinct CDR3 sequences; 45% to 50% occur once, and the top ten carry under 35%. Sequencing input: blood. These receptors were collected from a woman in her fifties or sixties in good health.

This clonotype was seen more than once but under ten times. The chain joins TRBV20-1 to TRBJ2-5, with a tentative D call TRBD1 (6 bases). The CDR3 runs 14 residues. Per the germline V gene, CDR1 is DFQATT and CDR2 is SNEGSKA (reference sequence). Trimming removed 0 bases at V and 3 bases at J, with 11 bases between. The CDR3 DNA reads TGCAGTGCTAGAGATTTGGGGGCTAAAGAGACCCAGTACTTC. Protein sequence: CSARDLGAKETQYF.

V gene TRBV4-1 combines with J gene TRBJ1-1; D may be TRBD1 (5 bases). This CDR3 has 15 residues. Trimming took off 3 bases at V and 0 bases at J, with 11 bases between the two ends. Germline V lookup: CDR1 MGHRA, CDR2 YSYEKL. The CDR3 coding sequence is TGCGCCAGCAGCCACTGGGGGGATATGAACACTGAAGCTTTCTTT. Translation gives CASSHWGDMNTEAFF.

CDR3 DNA sequence: TGCGCCAGCAGCTTCGGACCGAGAACAGATACGCAGTATTTT. Amino acid sequence: CASSFGPRTDTQYF. The gene calls are TRBV5-1 and TRBJ2-3; D is unclear. This CDR3 has 14 residues. Germline V gene lookup returns CDR1 SGHRS and CDR2 YFSETQ. V lost 2 bases to trimming and J lost 3 bases, with 10 bases between them.

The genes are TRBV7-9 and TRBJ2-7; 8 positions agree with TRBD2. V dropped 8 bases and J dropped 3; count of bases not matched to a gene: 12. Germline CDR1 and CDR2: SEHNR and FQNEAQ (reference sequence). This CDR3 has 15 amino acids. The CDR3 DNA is TGTGCCAGCTCTTTCAGCGGGAGAGAGGGCTACGAGCAGTACTTC. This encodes CASSFSGREGYEQYF.

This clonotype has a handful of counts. This CDR3 reads CASTLVSANTEAFF. The DNA of the CDR3 is TGTGCCAGCACCCTGGTCAGCGCGAACACTGAAGCTTTCTTT. The genes are TRBV6-2 or TRBV6-3 and TRBJ1-1; no firm D call. The germline V gene encodes CDR1 MNHEY and CDR2 SVGEGT. Between the trimmed V and J ends, which lost 7 bases and 1 base, there was a span of 13 bases. This CDR3 is 14 amino acids long.

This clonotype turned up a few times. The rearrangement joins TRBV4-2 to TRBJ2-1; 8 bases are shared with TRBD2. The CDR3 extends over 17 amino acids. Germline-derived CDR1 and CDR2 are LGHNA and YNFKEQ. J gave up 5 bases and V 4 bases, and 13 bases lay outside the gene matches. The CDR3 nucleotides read TGTGCCAGCAGCCTCGGGGTAGCGGGACCGGGGGACAATGAGCAGTTCTTC. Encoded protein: CASSLGVAGPGDNEQFF.

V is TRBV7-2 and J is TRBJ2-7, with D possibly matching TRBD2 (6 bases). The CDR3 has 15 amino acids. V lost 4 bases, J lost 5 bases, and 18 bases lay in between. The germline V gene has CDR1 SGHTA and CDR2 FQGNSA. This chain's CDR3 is CASSSRGGNQDEQYF. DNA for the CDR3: TGTGCCAGCAGCTCCAGAGGAGGGAATCAAGACGAGCAGTACTTC.

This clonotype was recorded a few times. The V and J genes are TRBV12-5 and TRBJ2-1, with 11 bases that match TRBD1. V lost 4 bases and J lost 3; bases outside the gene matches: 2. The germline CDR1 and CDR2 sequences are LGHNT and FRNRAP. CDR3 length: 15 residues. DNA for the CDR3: TGTGCTAGTGGTTCGGGACAGGGGGGCTACAATGAGCAGTTCTTC. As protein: CASGSGQGGYNEQFF.

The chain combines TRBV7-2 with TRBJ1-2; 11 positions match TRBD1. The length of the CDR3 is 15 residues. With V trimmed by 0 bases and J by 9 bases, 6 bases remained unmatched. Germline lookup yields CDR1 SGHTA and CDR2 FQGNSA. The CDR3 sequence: CASSLAPGQGGSYTF. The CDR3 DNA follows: TGTGCCAGCAGCTTAGCGCCGGGACAGGGGGGGAGCTACACCTTC.

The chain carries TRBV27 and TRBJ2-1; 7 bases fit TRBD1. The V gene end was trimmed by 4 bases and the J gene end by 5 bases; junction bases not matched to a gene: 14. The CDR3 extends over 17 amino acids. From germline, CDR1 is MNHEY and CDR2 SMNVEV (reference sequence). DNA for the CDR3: TGTGCCAGCAGTTCAATTACCGACAGGGTAAACCACAATGAGCAGTTCTTC. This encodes CASSSITDRVNHNEQFF.

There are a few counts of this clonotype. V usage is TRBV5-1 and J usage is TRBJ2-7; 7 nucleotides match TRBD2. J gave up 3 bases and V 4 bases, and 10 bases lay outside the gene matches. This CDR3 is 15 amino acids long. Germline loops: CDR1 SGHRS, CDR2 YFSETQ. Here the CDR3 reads CASSPMPRGDYEQYF. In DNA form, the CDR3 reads TGCGCCAGCAGCCCCATGCCTCGGGGGGACTACGAGCAGTACTTC.

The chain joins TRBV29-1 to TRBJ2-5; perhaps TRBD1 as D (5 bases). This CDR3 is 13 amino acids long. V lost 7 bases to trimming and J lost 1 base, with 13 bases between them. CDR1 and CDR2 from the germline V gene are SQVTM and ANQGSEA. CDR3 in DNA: TGCAGCGCCCTCGACAGCTTCCAAGAGACCCAGTACTTC. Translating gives CSALDSFQETQYF. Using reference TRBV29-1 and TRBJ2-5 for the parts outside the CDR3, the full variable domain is SAVISQKPSRDICQRGTSLTIQCQVDSQVTMMFWYRQQPGQSLTLIATANQGSEATYESGFVIDKFPISRPNLTFSTLTVSNMSPEDSSIYLCSALDSFQETQYFGPGTRLLVL.

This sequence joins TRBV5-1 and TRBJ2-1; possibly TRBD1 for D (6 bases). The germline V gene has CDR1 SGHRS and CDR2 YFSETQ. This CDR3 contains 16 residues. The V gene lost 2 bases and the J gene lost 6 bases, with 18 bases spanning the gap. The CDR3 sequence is CASSFGDNSEINEQFF. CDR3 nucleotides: TGCGCCAGCAGCTTCGGGGACAACTCCGAAATCAATGAGCAGTTCTTC.

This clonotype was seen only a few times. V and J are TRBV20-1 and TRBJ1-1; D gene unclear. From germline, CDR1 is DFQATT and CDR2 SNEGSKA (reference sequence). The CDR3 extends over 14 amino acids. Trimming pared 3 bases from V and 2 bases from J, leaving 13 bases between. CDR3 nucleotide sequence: TGCAGTGCTAGTTTCGGTCAGATAAACACTGAAGCTTTCTTT. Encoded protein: CSASFGQINTEAFF.

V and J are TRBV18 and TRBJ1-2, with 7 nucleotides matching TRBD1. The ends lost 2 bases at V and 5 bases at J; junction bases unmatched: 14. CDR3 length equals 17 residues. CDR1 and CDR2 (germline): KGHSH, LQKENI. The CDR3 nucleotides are TGTGCCAGCTCACCAAGTCAGGAAACAGGGGTGGAGTATGGCTACACCTTC. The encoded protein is CASSPSQETGVEYGYTF.

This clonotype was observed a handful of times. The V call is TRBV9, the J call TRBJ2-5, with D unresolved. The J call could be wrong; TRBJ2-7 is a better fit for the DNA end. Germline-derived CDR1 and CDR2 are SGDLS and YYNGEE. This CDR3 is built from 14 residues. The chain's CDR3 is CASSVVDQAYEQYF. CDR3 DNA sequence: TGTGCCAGCAGCGTAGTGGATCAGGCATACGAGCAGTACTTC.

The CDR3 sequence is CASSYAPPGTSGSYEQYF. CDR3 DNA sequence: TGTGCCAGCAGTTACGCCCCGCCTGGGACTAGCGGGAGCTACGAGCAGTACTTC. The chain recombines TRBV6-5 with TRBJ2-7; 14 bases align to TRBD2. Germline V gene data show CDR1 as MNHEY and CDR2 as SVGAGI. The CDR3 has 18 residues. V was clipped by 2 bases and J by 3 bases; unmatched bases: 9.

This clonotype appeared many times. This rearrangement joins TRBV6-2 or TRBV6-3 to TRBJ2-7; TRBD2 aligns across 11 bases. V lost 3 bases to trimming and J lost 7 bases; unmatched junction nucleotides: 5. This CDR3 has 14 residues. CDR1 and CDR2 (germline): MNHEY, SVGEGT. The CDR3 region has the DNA TGTGCCAGCAGTTATAGCGGGAGGGTGATGGAGCAGTACTTC. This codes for CASSYSGRVMEQYF.

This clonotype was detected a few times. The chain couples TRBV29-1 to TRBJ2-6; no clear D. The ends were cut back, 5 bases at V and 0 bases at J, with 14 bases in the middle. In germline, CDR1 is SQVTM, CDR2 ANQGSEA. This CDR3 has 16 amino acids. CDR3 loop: CSVSVTYSSGANVLTF. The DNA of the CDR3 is TGCAGCGTTTCAGTGACATATAGCTCTGGGGCCAACGTCCTGACTTTC. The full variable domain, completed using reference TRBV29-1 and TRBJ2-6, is SAVISQKPSRDICQRGTSLTIQCQVDSQVTMMFWYRQQPGQSLTLIATANQGSEATYESGFVIDKFPISRPNLTFSTLTVSNMSPEDSSIYLCSVSVTYSSGANVLTFGAGSRLTVL.

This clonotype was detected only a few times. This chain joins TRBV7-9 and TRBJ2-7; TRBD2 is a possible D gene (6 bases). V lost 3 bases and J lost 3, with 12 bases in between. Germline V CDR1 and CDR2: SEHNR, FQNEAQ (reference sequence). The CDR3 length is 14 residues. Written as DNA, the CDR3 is TGTGCCAGCAGCTTCCCGGGAGCTGGCTACGAGCAGTACTTC. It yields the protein CASSFPGAGYEQYF.

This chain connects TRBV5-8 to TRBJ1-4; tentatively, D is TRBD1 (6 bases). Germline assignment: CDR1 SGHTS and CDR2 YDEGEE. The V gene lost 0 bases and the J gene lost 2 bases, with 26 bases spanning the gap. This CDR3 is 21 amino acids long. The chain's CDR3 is CASSLGILQGSEQPTNEKLFF. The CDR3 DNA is TGTGCCAGCAGCTTGGGAATTTTACAGGGATCGGAGCAACCGACTAATGAAAAACTGTTTTTT. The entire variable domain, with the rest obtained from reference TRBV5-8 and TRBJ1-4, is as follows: EAGVTQSPTHLIKTRGQQATLRCSPISGHTSVYWYQQALGLGLQFLLWYDEGEERNRGNFPPRFSGRQFPNYSSELNVNALELEDSALYLCASSLGILQGSEQPTNEKLFFGSGTQLSVL.

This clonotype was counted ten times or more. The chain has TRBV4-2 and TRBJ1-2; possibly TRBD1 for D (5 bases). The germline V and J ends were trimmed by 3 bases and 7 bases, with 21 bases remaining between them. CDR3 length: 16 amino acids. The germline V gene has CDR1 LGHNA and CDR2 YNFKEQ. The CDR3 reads CASSQTTGTDLSGYTF. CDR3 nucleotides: TGTGCCAGCAGCCAGACAACCGGGACGGACCTATCTGGCTACACCTTC.

The CDR3 here is CASSPDGYYGYTF. The CDR3 coding sequence is TGTGCCAGCAGTCCGGACGGATACTATGGCTACACCTTC. The rearrangement links TRBV27 to TRBJ1-2; D is unresolved. The CDR3 length is 13 residues. With 5 bases removed from V and 3 bases from J, the gap between germline ends came to 10 bases. Germline loops: CDR1 MNHEY, CDR2 SMNVEV (reference sequence).

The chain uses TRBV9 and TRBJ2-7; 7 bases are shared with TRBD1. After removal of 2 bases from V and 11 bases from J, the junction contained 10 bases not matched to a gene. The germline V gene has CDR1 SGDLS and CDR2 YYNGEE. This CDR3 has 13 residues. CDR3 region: CASSVDLRGSKYF. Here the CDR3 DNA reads TGTGCCAGCAGCGTCGACCTCAGGGGGTCGAAGTACTTC.

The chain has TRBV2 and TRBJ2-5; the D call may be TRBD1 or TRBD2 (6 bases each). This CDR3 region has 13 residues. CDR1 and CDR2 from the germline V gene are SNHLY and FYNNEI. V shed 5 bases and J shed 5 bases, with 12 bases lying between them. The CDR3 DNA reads TGTGCCAGCAGTAACCGGGGGCCGGAGACCCAGTACTTC. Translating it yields CASSNRGPETQYF.

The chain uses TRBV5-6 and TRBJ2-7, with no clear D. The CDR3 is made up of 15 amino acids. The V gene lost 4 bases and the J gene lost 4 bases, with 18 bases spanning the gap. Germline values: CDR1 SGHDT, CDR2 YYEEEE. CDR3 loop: CASSQTVGLRYEQYF. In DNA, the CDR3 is TGTGCCAGCAGCCAAACAGTGGGCCTAAGATACGAGCAGTACTTC.

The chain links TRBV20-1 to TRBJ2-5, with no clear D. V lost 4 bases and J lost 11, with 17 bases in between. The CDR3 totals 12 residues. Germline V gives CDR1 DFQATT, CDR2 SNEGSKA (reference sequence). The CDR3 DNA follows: TGCAGTGCTATTCTGAGCGTAGGTGAGCAGTACTTC. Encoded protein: CSAILSVGEQYF.

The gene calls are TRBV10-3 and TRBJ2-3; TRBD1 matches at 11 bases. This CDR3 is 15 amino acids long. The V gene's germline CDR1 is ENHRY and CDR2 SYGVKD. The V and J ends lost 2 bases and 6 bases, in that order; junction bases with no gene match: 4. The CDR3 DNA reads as TGTGCCATCAGTGAGCTGGGGACAGGGGGTGATACGCAGTATTTT. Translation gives CAISELGTGGDTQYF.